The present entry profiles one T cell receptor beta chain with its context. Its antigen is still unknown. This sample was taken from a study of vaccination effects on CD4 cells after COVID-19. Profiled with immunoSEQ multiplex PCR; TCRdb holds only in-frame clones, not every one. This repertoire shows tens of thousands of clones, 74% found once; its top ten account for roughly 1.9%. The CDR3 is 12 amino acids. Trimming took off 3 bases at V and 7 bases at J, with 7 bases between the two ends. Antigen-specific CD4+ T cells expanded by the ViraFEST assay with viral peptide pools were then sequenced. Subsequent to a culture period of nine to ten days, CD4+ T cells were isolated. Prior SARS-CoV-2 infection was absent in the vaccine recipients, as shown by negative nucleocapsid antibodies. PBMC were cultured at around 2 million per well with 10 IU/ml IL-2 and about 9.4 ug/ml peptides. On both days 3 and 7, half of the culture medium was replaced with IL-2 medium.

The TCR was taken from a human donor who received a COVID-19 vaccine. The chain is built from TRBV12-3 or TRBV12-4 and TRBJ1-3, with no clear D. Sequences were derived from CD4+ T cells from PBMCs cultured with HCoV-229E spike peptides, sampled before COVID-19 vaccination. The CDR3 DNA is TGTGCCAGCAGTTTTCCCAGGAACACCATATATTTT. This codes for CASSFPRNTIYF.